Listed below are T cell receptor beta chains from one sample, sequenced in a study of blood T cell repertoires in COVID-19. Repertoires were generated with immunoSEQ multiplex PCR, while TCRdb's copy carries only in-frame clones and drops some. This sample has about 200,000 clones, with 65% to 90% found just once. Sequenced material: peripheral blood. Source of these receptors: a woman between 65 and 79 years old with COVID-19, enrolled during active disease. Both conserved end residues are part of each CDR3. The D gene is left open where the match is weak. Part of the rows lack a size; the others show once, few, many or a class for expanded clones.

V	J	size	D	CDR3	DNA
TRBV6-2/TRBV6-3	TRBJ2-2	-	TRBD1	CASSLLGTGTTGELFF	TGTGCCAGCAGTTTGCTCGGGACAGGGACCACCGGGGAGCTGTTTTTT
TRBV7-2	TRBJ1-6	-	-	CASSLLPGNSPLHF	TGTGCCAGCAGCTTACTACCGGGGAATTCACCCCTCCACTTT
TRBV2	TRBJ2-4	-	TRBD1	CASTTPGQGKYIQYF	TGTGCCAGCACCACCCCGGGACAGGGTAAATACATTCAGTACTTC
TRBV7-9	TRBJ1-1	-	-	CASSLSDMNTEAFF	TGTGCCAGCAGCCTTAGCGACATGAACACTGAAGCTTTCTTT
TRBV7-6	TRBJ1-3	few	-	CASSSAVTGNTIYF	TGTGCCAGCAGCTCAGCCGTGACAGGAAACACCATATATTTT
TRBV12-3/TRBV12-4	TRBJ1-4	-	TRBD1	CASGGQGYEKLFF	TGTGCCAGCGGGGGACAGGGGTATGAAAAACTGTTTTTT
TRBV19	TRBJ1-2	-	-	CASSIVWAGQDYGYTF	TGTGCCAGTAGTATAGTCTGGGCAGGGCAAGACTATGGCTACACCTTC
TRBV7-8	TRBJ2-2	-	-	CASSLTRAGPNTGELFF	TGTGCCAGCAGCTTAACTCGCGCGGGGCCGAACACCGGGGAGCTGTTTTTT
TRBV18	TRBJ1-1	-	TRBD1	CASSPGQGTEAFF	TGTGCCAGCTCACCAGGACAGGGGACTGAAGCTTTCTTT
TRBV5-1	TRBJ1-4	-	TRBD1	CASSLGQLNEKLFF	TGCGCCAGCAGCCTGGGACAGCTTAATGAAAAACTGTTTTTT
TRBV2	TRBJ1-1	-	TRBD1	CASSERQGAGEAFF	TGTGCCAGCAGTGAGAGGCAGGGGGCGGGAGAAGCTTTCTTT
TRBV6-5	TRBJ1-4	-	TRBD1	CASSLRTGEKLFF	TGTGCCAGCAGCTTGAGGACAGGAGAAAAACTGTTTTTT
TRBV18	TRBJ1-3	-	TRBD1	CASSIGTDPLNTIYF	TGTGCCAGCTCAATAGGGACAGACCCTCTGAACACCATATATTTT
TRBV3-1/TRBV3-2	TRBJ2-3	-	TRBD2	CASSQVAGVPDTQYF	TGTGCCAGCAGCCAAGTAGCGGGAGTCCCAGATACGCAGTATTTT
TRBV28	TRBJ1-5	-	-	CASSPPVPQSTQHF	TGTGCCAGCAGTCCTCCGGTTCCGCAATCGACCCAGCATTTT
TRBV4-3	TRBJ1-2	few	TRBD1	CASSLGPGTGSSRAGYTF	TGCGCCAGCAGCCTGGGGCCCGGGACAGGCAGTTCCCGGGCTGGCTACACCTTC
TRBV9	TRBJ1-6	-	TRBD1	CASSARQGYNSPLHF	TGTGCCAGCAGCGCTCGACAGGGTTATAATTCACCCCTCCACTTT
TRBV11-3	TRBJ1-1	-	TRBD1	CASSRRTGGTGNTEAFF	TGTGCCAGCAGCCGCAGGACAGGGGGGACTGGGAACACTGAAGCTTTCTTT
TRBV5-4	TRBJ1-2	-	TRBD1	CASSYPRGQAQGYGYTF	TGTGCCAGCAGCTATCCTCGGGGACAGGCACAAGGCTATGGCTACACCTTC
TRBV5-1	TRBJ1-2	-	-	CASSSDGGSLDYGYTF	TGCGCCAGCAGCTCGGATGGGGGCTCCTTGGACTATGGCTACACCTTC
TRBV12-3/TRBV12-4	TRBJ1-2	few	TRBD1	CASSLGQAGYTF	TGTGCCAGCAGTCTCGGACAGGCGGGCTACACCTTC
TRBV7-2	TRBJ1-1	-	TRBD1	CASSLWTGGGNTEAFF	TGTGCCAGCAGCTTATGGACAGGGGGCGGGAACACTGAAGCTTTCTTT
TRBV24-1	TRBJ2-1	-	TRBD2	CATMASGGYEQFF	TGTGCCACCATGGCTAGCGGGGGGTATGAGCAGTTCTTC
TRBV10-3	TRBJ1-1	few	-	CAISDPAGGNTEAFF	TGTGCCATCAGTGACCCAGCCGGGGGGAACACTGAAGCTTTCTTT
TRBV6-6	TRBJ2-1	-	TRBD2	CASSSAHLAGGILISYNEQFF	TGTGCCAGCAGCTCCGCCCACCTAGCGGGAGGGATCCTCATCTCCTACAATGAGCAGTTCTTC
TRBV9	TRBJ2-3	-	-	CASSVSLELTDTQYF	TGTGCCAGCAGCGTTAGCCTAGAGCTCACAGATACGCAGTATTTT
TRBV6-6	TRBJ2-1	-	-	CASETGNEQFF	TGTGCCAGCGAAACAGGAAATGAGCAGTTCTTC
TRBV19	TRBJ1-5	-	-	CASSIEGLDQPQHF	TGTGCCAGTAGTATTGAGGGACTCGATCAGCCCCAGCATTTT
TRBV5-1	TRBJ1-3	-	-	CASSLDRFGNTIYF	TGCGCCAGCAGCTTGGACAGGTTCGGAAACACCATATATTTT
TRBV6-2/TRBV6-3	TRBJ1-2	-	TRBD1	CASSLSDRVNYGYTF	TGTGCCAGCAGTCTCTCGGACAGGGTTAACTATGGCTACACCTTC
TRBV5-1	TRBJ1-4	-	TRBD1	CASSLGQGITNEKLFF	TGCGCCAGCAGCTTGGGACAGGGGATCACTAATGAAAAACTGTTTTTT
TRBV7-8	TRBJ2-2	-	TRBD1	CASSLAQGAGTGELFF	TGTGCCAGCAGCTTAGCACAGGGGGCTGGGACCGGGGAGCTGTTTTTT
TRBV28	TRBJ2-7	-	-	CASRRPGSTYEQYF	TGTGCCAGCAGGCGCCCAGGGTCTACCTACGAGCAGTACTTC